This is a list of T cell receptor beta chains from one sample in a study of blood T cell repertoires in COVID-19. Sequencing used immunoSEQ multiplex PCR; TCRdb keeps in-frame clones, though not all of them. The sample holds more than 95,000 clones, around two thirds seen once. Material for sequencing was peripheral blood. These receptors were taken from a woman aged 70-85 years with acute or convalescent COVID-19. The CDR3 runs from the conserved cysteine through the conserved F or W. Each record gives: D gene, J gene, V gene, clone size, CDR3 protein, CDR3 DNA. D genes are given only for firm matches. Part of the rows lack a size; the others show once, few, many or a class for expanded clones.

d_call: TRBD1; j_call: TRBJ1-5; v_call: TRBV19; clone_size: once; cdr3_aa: CASSRDRGQPQHF; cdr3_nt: TGTGCCAGTAGTAGGGACAGGGGACAGCCCCAGCATTTT
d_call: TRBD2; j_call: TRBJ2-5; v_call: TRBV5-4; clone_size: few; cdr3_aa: CASSLKLAGEETQYF; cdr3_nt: TGTGCCAGCAGCTTGAAACTAGCGGGGGAAGAGACCCAGTACTTC
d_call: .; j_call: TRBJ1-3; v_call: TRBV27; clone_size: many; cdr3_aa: CASSLYGGGNTIYF; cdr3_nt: TGTGCCAGCAGCCTTTACGGCGGAGGAAACACCATATATTTT
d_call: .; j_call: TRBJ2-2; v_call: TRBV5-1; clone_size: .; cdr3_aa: CASSLYKNTGELFF; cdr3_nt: TGCGCCAGCAGCTTGTACAAGAACACCGGGGAGCTGTTTTTT
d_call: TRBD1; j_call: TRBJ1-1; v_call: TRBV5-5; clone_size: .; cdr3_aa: CASSQTGGRGTEAFF; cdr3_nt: TGTGCCAGCAGTCAGACAGGGGGCCGCGGCACTGAAGCTTTCTTT
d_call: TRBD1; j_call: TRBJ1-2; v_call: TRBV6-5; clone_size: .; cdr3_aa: CASSYSRGGEGGYTF; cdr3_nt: TGTGCCAGCAGTTACTCGAGAGGGGGCGAGGGTGGCTACACCTTC
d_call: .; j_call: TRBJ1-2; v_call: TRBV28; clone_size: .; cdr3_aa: CAGSTENYGYTF; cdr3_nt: TGTGCCGGCTCGACGGAGAACTATGGCTACACCTTC
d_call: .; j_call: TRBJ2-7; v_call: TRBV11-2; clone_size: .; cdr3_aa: CASSLEGGSYYEQYF; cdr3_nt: TGTGCCAGCAGCTTAGAAGGCGGTTCCTATTACGAGCAGTACTTC
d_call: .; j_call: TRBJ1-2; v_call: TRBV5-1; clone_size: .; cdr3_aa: CASSPTPPGVSPSSYGYTF; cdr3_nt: TGCGCCAGCAGCCCAACCCCCCCCGGGGTCTCTCCTAGCAGCTATGGCTACACCTTC
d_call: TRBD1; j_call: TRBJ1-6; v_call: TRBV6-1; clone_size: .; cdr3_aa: CASSGLSGGLYNSPLHF; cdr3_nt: TGTGCCAGCAGTGGGTTATCAGGGGGCTTATATAATTCACCCCTCCACTTT
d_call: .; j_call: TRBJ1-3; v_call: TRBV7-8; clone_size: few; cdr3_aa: CASSREQNSGNTIYF; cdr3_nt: TGTGCCAGCAGCCGAGAACAGAACTCTGGAAACACCATATATTTT
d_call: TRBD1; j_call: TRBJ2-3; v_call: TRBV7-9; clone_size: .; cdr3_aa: CASSIGTGASTDTQYF; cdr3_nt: TGTGCCAGCAGCATAGGGACAGGAGCTAGCACAGATACGCAGTATTTT
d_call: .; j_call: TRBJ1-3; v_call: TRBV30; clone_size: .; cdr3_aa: CAWSVGGFSGNTIYF; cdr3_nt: TGTGCCTGGAGTGTAGGCGGCTTCTCTGGAAACACCATATATTTT
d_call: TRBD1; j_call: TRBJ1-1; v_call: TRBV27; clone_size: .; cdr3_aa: CASSPQTGWHTEAFF; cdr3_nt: TGTGCCAGCAGTCCCCAGACAGGGTGGCACACTGAAGCTTTCTTT